The 19 T cell receptor beta chains below come from one sample, sequenced in a study of cytomegalovirus exposure and HLA in healthy donors. Sequencing used immunoSEQ multiplex PCR; TCRdb keeps in-frame clones, though not all of them. The sample includes about 82,000 clones, around 95% seen only once; the top ten take 0.69%. Specimen: PBMCs. The source of these receptors is a woman aged 18-30 years in good health and CMV-seronegative.

The rearrangement joins TRBV7-9 to TRBJ2-2, with unresolved D. The CDR3 sequence is 12 residues long. Trimming took 5 bases from V and 2 from J, leaving 3 bases between them. Germline V gene sequence: CDR1 SEHNR, CDR2 FQNEAQ (reference sequence). Here the CDR3 DNA reads TGTGCCAGCAGCCTAAACACCGGGGAGCTGTTTTTT. Amino acids: CASSLNTGELFF.

V gene TRBV7-2 combines with J gene TRBJ2-7; D remains unclear. V gave up 0 bases and J gave up 2 bases, with 5 bases separating them. CDR1 is SGHTA and CDR2 is FQGNSA in the germline V gene. This CDR3 is 13 amino acids long. The CDR3, as DNA: TGTGCCAGCAGCTTAGCGGGCCCCTACGAGCAGTACTTC. It yields the protein CASSLAGPYEQYF.

This sequence joins TRBV6-6 and TRBJ1-1; 7 bases agree with TRBD1. Germline CDR1 reads MNHNY; CDR2 reads SVGAGI (reference sequence). This CDR3 is 14 amino acids long. V shed 7 bases and J 4 bases; nucleotides not matched to a gene: 9. CDR3 sequence (DNA): TGTGCCAGCATTGGGGACACAGGGGCCACTGAAGCTTTCTTT. It encodes CASIGDTGATEAFF.

The gene calls are TRBV5-5 and TRBJ2-7; 8 nucleotides match TRBD1. This CDR3 is built from 18 residues. V shed 2 bases and J 0 bases; nucleotides not matched to a gene: 13. Per germline, CDR1 SGHKS and CDR2 YYEKEE (reference sequence). CDR3 nucleotide sequence: TGTGCCAGCAGCTTCGGCCTGTCGGGACAGGACCTCTCCTACGAGCAGTACTTC. It encodes CASSFGLSGQDLSYEQYF.

This chain links TRBV4-1 with TRBJ2-3; 7 nucleotides align to TRBD2. The V and J ends lost 2 bases and 2 bases, in that order; junction bases with no gene match: 1. The germline V gene encodes CDR1 MGHRA and CDR2 YSYEKL. CDR3 length equals 14 residues. This CDR3 reads CASSQTSATDTQYF. Written as DNA, the CDR3 is TGCGCCAGCAGCCAAACTAGCGCCACAGATACGCAGTATTTT.

Comment on this clone: One end of the junction varies from germline; a read error may be responsible. The chain carries TRBV30 and TRBJ1-2; D is unresolved. Germline-derived CDR1 and CDR2 are GTSNPN and SVGIG (reference sequence). This CDR3 has 12 residues. The CDR3 region has the DNA TGTGCCTGGAGTGCCCCTACTGGGCACTGGATTTTC. Translation gives CAWSAPTGHWIF.

The rearrangement joins TRBV7-2 to TRBJ2-1, with 12 bases fitting TRBD2. Germline values: CDR1 SGHTA, CDR2 FQGNSA. The V and J ends lost 6 bases and 8 bases, in that order; junction bases with no gene match: 8. This CDR3 has 15 amino acids. CDR3: CASSRTSGTGYEQFF. In nucleotides, the CDR3 is TGTGCCAGCAGTCGGACTAGCGGGACGGGATATGAGCAGTTCTTC.

The chain joins TRBV2 to TRBJ1-1; 7 bases match TRBD1. Trimming took 4 bases from V and 5 from J; bases not matched to a gene: 4. Germline V gene lookup returns CDR1 SNHLY and CDR2 FYNNEI. The CDR3 is 13 amino acids. The CDR3 DNA reads TGTGCCAGCAGTGTTGTCAGGGGGACTGAAGCTTTCTTT. It is translated as CASSVVRGTEAFF.

The chain has TRBV7-2 and TRBJ1-2; a weak D match, TRBD1 (5 bases). V lost 4 bases, J lost 3 bases, and 12 bases lay in between. Germline V gene lookup returns CDR1 SGHTA and CDR2 FQGNSA. This CDR3 is 14 amino acids long. CDR3 in amino acids: CASSYPGMDYGYTF. The CDR3, as DNA: TGTGCCAGCAGCTACCCAGGGATGGACTATGGCTACACCTTC.

The chain joins TRBV2 to TRBJ2-1, with D perhaps matching TRBD2 (6 bases). Trimming removed 6 bases at V and 8 bases at J, with 17 bases between. Germline V lookup: CDR1 SNHLY, CDR2 FYNNEI. CDR3 size: 14 residues. The CDR3 bases are TGTGCCAGCAGCTCGGGACTTAGTCACCATGAGCAGTTCTTC. This translates into CASSSGLSHHEQFF.

This clone has a single count. This chain uses TRBV5-1 with TRBJ1-4; D is unresolved. The germline gives CDR1 SGHRS, CDR2 YFSETQ. The CDR3 has 15 amino acids. V was clipped by 1 base and J by 1 base, with 8 bases between them. DNA for the CDR3: TGCGCCAGCAGCTTGTATCCAGGAACTAATGAAAAACTGTTTTTT. This translates into CASSLYPGTNEKLFF.

This clone was counted a few times. This rearrangement joins TRBV7-2 to TRBJ2-2; D is ambiguous. Germline V lookup: CDR1 SGHTA, CDR2 FQGNSA. V lost 5 bases and J lost 1, with 11 bases in between. This CDR3 has 15 residues. The CDR3 reads CASSPLPQNTGELFF. DNA of the CDR3: TGTGCCAGCAGCCCCCTACCGCAGAACACCGGGGAGCTGTTTTTT.

The chain is built from TRBV5-1 and TRBJ2-7; 8 bases are a match to TRBD1. Trimming cost V 3 bases and J 7 bases; bases outside gene matches: 6. The CDR3 has 13 residues. Germline V CDR1 and CDR2: SGHRS, YFSETQ. The CDR3 DNA is TGCGCCAGCAGCTCGACAGGGGTACGGGAGCAGTACTTC. Its protein product is CASSSTGVREQYF.

CDR3 DNA sequence: TGTGCCAGCAGCCCGCGCGGGCCCTGGGGAGAGACCCAGTACTTC. Translated, it gives CASSPRGPWGETQYF. The chain joins TRBV7-2 to TRBJ2-5; D perhaps matches TRBD2 (5 bases). The CDR3 is made up of 15 amino acids. From germline, CDR1 is SGHTA and CDR2 FQGNSA. V was clipped by 5 bases and J by 4 bases, with 17 bases between them. The variable domain in full, with the rest retrieved from reference TRBV7-2 and TRBJ2-5, is GAGVSQSPSNKVTEKGKDVELRCDPISGHTALYWYRQSLGQGLEFLIYFQGNSAPDKSGLPSDRFSAERTGGSVSTLTIQRTQQEDSAVYLCASSPRGPWGETQYFGPGTRLLVL.

The J gene is TRBJ2-7, the V gene TRBV18; maybe TRBD2 (6 bases). The CDR3 loop spans 14 amino acids. V was shortened by 0 bases and J by 9 bases, with 15 bases between the two germline ends. Germline V gives CDR1 KGHSH, CDR2 LQKENI. CDR3 in amino acids: CASSPPVAVPRQYF. The CDR3 region has the DNA TGTGCCAGCTCACCACCGGTAGCGGTTCCGCGGCAGTACTTC.

This chain links TRBV11-2 with TRBJ2-1; TRBD2 matches 9 bases. The CDR3 loop spans 15 amino acids. Per germline, CDR1 SGHAT and CDR2 FQNNGV. The junction had 4 bases not matched to a gene; V was cut back by 1 base and J by 6 bases. The CDR3 loop reads CASSLVRTSVNEQFF. The CDR3 nucleotides are TGTGCCAGCAGCTTAGTCCGGACTAGCGTCAATGAGCAGTTCTTC.

The CDR3 here is CASRKQGNTEAFF. CDR3 nucleotides: TGTGCCAGCAGAAAACAGGGGAACACTGAAGCTTTCTTT. The chain employs TRBV7-2 and TRBJ1-1; D may be TRBD1 (6 bases). This CDR3 has 13 residues. V lost 6 bases to trimming and J lost 1 base, with 9 bases between them. Germline loops: CDR1 SGHTA, CDR2 FQGNSA.

The V and J genes are TRBV6-1 and TRBJ2-3, with TRBD2 matching 9 bases. Trimming took 1 base from V and 3 from J; bases not matched to a gene: 5. This CDR3 region has 16 residues. Germline values: CDR1 MNHNS, CDR2 SASEGT. CDR3 in DNA: TGTGCCAGCAGTGAAGGACTAGCGGAAAATACAGATACGCAGTATTTT. Its protein is CASSEGLAENTDTQYF.

This rearrangement joins TRBV6-4 to TRBJ2-1, with 13 positions matching TRBD2. Per the germline V gene, CDR1 is MRHNA and CDR2 is SNTAGT. The CDR3 covers 19 residues. V was pared by 0 bases and J by 0 bases, with 5 bases of the junction left unmatched. This CDR3 is CASSDSGLAGISSYNEQFF. CDR3 in DNA: TGTGCCAGCAGTGACTCGGGACTAGCGGGAATCTCCTCCTACAATGAGCAGTTCTTC.